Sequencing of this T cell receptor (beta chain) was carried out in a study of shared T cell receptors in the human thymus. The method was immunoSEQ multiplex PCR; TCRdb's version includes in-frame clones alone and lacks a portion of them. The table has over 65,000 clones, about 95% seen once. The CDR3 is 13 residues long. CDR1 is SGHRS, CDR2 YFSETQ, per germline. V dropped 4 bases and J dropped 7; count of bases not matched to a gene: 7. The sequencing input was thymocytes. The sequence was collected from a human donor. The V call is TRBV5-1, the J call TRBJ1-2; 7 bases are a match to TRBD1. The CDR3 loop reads CASSPGTDGGYTF. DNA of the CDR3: TGCGCCAGCAGCCCCGGGACAGATGGTGGCTACACCTTC.